The 8 T cell receptor beta chains listed next were all sequenced from one sample in a study of shared clonotypes between healthy human individuals. Generated by immunoSEQ multiplex PCR, the TCRdb table keeps only in-frame clones and is missing some. The sample yields approximately 1.5 million clones, 95% to 99% seen once. Sequencing was carried out using naive CD4+ T cells sorted from blood. Subset in this sample: CD45RA+ positively selected. These receptors were taken from a man under 40 in good health.

Details on this clone: Other DNA sequences within the sample encode an identical CDR3. CDR3 residues: CAISGQGGTGELFF. The CDR3, as DNA: TGTGCCATCAGTGGCCAAGGAGGCACCGGGGAGCTGTTTTTT. The rearrangement joins TRBV10-3 to TRBJ2-2, with D perhaps matching TRBD2 (5 bases). The CDR3 contains 14 residues. Germline CDR1 ENHRY, CDR2 SYGVKD. The V gene lost 4 bases and the J gene lost 4 bases, with 10 bases spanning the gap.

V gene TRBV29-1 combines with J gene TRBJ1-2; perhaps TRBD1 as D (5 bases). CDR1 and CDR2 (germline): SQVTM, ANQGSEA. Deletions cut 2 bases from V and 7 bases from J, with 8 bases between. This CDR3 is 11 amino acids long. The CDR3 loop is CSVESGLGYTF. As DNA, the CDR3 is TGCAGCGTTGAATCAGGGCTTGGCTACACCTTC.

The chain is built from TRBV29-1 and TRBJ2-3; D not certain. Trimming cost V 6 bases and J 2 bases, with 12 bases left between them. The CDR3 consists of 13 residues. Germline loops: CDR1 SQVTM, CDR2 ANQGSEA. CDR3 sequence (DNA): TGCAGCGTGAAGGGTTTAGCCACAGATACGCAGTATTTT. This translates into CSVKGLATDTQYF.

V gene TRBV5-4 combines with J gene TRBJ2-2; 7 nucleotides line up with TRBD1. The CDR3 consists of 15 residues. The germline gives CDR1 SGHNT, CDR2 YYREEE (reference sequence). J gave up 1 base and V 4 bases, and 4 bases lay outside the gene matches. The CDR3 is CASSIDRENTGELFF. The CDR3 bases are TGTGCCAGCAGCATAGACAGGGAGAACACCGGGGAGCTGTTTTTT.

V usage is TRBV5-4 and J usage is TRBJ2-1; TRBD2 matches at 9 bases. Germline V CDR1 and CDR2: SGHNT, YYREEE (reference sequence). The CDR3 sequence is 16 residues long. J was trimmed by 10 bases and V by 4 bases; bases with no gene match: 15. CDR3 protein: CASSDSLTSGSEEQFF. In nucleotides, the CDR3 is TGTGCCAGCAGCGATTCGTTGACTAGCGGATCCGAGGAGCAGTTCTTC.

Regarding this clone: The same CDR3 is also encoded by other DNA sequences in this sample. The chain joins TRBV11-2 to TRBJ2-7; D remains unclear. CDR1 is SGHAT and CDR2 is FQNNGV in the germline V gene. V was cut by 1 base and J by 4 bases, with 5 bases left in between. The CDR3 has 12 amino acids. The DNA of the CDR3 is TGTGCCAGCAGCTTAGGAAGGTACGAGCAGTACTTC. Translating gives CASSLGRYEQYF. Combining the CDR3 with reference TRBV11-2 and TRBJ2-7 gives the whole variable domain EAGVAQSPRYKIIEKRQSVAFWCNPISGHATLYWYQQILGQGPKLLIQFQNNGVVDDSQLPKDRFSAERLKGVDSTLKIQPAKLEDSAVYLCASSLGRYEQYFGPGTRLTVT.

The chain uses TRBV7-8 and TRBJ2-3, with TRBD2 matching over 12 bases. Trimming at V came to 6 bases and at J to 4 bases, leaving 11 bases not matched to a gene. The CDR3 spans 17 residues. The germline V gene has CDR1 SGHVS and CDR2 FQNEAQ. CDR3 amino acids: CASRSTGLAGGADTQYF. In DNA, the CDR3 is TGTGCCAGCAGGTCGACCGGGCTAGCGGGAGGGGCAGATACGCAGTATTTT.

The chain joins TRBV14 to TRBJ2-2, with 8 bases fitting TRBD2. This CDR3 is built from 16 residues. J gave up 4 bases and V 4 bases, and 8 bases lay outside the gene matches. Germline V gene data show CDR1 as SGHDN and CDR2 as FVKESK. The chain's CDR3 is CASSPPAGAFTGELFF. The CDR3 coding sequence is TGTGCCAGCAGCCCCCCAGCGGGAGCTTTCACCGGGGAGCTGTTTTTT.